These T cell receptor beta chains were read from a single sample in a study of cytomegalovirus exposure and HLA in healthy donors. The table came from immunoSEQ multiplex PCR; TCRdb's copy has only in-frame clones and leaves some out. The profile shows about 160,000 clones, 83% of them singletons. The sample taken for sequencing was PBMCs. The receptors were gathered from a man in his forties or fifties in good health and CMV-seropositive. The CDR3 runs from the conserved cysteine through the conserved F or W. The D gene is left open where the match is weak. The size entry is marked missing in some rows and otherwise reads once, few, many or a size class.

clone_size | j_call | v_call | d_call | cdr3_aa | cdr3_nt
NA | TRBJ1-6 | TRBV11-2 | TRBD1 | CASGKGGGSPLHF | TGTGCCAGCGGGAAAGGGGGCGGATCACCCCTCCACTTT
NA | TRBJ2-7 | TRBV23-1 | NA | CASSNNKYF | TGCGCCAGCAGTAACAACAAATACTTC
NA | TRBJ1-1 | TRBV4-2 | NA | CASSQEGPKAFF | TGTGCCAGCAGCCAGGAGGGCCCAAAAGCTTTCTTT
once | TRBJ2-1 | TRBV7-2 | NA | CASSLGASRFF | TGTGCCAGCAGCTTAGGGGCTAGCCGTTTCTTC
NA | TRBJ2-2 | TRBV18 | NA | CASSPPPGSGTGELFF | TGTGCCAGCTCACCACCGCCGGGTTCGGGCACCGGGGAGCTGTTTTTT
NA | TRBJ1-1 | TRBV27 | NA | CASSLSLAGPNTEAFF | TGTGCCAGCAGTTTATCATTGGCGGGGCCGAACACTGAAGCTTTCTTT
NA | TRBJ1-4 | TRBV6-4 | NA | CASTRQDNEKLFF | TGTGCCAGCACTCGACAGGATAATGAAAAACTGTTTTTT
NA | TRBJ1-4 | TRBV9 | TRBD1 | CASSVGTGLTNEKLFF | TGTGCCAGCAGCGTAGGGACAGGTCTTACTAATGAAAAACTGTTTTTT
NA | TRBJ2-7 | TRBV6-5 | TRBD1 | CASSRGTGTYEQYF | TGTGCCAGCAGCAGAGGGACAGGGACATACGAGCAGTACTTC
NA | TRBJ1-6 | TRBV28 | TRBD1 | CASSFNRGWNSPLHF | TGTGCCAGCAGTTTTAACAGGGGGTGGAATTCACCCCTCCACTTT
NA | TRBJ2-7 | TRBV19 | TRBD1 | CASSLGQSYEQYF | TGTGCCAGTAGCTTGGGACAGAGCTACGAGCAGTACTTC
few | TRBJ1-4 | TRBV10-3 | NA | CAISESASQNEKLFF | TGTGCCATCAGTGAGTCGGCCAGTCAAAATGAAAAACTGTTTTTT
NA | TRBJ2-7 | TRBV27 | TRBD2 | CASSFSGLAGGQNPLYEQYF | TGTGCCAGCAGTTTCTCCGGACTAGCGGGGGGCCAAAACCCACTCTACGAGCAGTACTTC
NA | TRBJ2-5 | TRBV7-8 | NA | CASSTHYQETQYF | TGTGCCAGCAGCACCCACTACCAAGAGACCCAGTACTTC
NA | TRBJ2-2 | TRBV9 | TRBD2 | CASSVGLAGNTGELFF | TGTGCCAGCAGCGTAGGACTAGCGGGGAACACCGGGGAGCTGTTTTTT
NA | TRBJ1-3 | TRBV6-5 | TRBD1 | CASSYSDRGLDTIYF | TGTGCCAGCAGTTACTCCGACAGGGGTCTAGACACCATATATTTT
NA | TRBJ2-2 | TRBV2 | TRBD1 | CASLDRGLTGELFF | TGTGCCAGCCTGGACAGGGGGCTCACCGGGGAGCTGTTTTTT
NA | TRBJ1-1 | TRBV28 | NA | CASTQRGSEAFF | TGTGCCAGCACCCAGCGGGGGTCTGAAGCTTTCTTT
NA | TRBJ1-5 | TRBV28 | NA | CASSFWGVDGNQPQHF | TGTGCCAGCAGTTTCTGGGGGGTTGATGGCAATCAGCCCCAGCATTTT
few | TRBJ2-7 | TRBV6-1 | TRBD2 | CASSDSRGVFDEQYF | TGTGCCAGCAGTGATTCCCGGGGGGTGTTTGACGAGCAGTACTTC
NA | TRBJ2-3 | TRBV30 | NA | CAWSVASTDTQYF | TGTGCCTGGAGTGTAGCTAGCACAGATACGCAGTATTTT
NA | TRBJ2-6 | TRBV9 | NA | CASSVLPLSRAGANVLTF | TGTGCCAGCAGCGTACTTCCCCTGAGCAGGGCTGGGGCCAACGTCCTGACTTTC
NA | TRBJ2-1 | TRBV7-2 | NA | CASSLAYEQFF | TGTGCCAGCAGCTTAGCCTATGAGCAGTTCTTC
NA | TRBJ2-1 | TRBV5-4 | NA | CASSLASSDYSRKFF | TGTGCCAGCAGCTTGGCCTCTTCTGACTACTCTAGAAAGTTCTTC
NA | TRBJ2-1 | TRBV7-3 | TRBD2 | CASSLAGVSYNEQFF | TGTGCCAGCAGCTTAGCGGGGGTCTCCTACAATGAGCAGTTCTTC
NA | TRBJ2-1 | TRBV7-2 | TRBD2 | CASSLAGSSGSRGEQFF | TGTGCCAGCAGCTTAGCGGGGTCTAGCGGGAGTAGGGGCGAGCAGTTCTTC
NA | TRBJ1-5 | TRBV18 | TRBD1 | CASSPGTGNNQPQHF | TGTGCCAGCTCACCGGGGACAGGGAATAATCAGCCCCAGCATTTT
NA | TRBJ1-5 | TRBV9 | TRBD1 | CASSPGDRHQPQHF | TGTGCCAGCAGCCCCGGGGACAGGCATCAGCCCCAGCATTTT
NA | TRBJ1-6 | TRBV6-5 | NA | CASSHSRERISPLHF | TGTGCCAGCAGTCACAGCAGGGAAAGGATTTCACCCCTCCACTTT
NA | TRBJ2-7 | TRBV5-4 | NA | CASSLTGEEQYF | TGTGCCAGCAGTCTTACAGGTGAAGAGCAGTACTTC
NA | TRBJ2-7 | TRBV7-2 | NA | CASSLSRGRSYEQYF | TGTGCCAGCAGCTTATCGCGGGGCCGATCCTACGAGCAGTACTTC
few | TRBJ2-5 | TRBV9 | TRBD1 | CASSQGTGGRETQYF | TGTGCCAGCAGCCAAGGGACAGGGGGCAGGGAGACCCAGTACTTC